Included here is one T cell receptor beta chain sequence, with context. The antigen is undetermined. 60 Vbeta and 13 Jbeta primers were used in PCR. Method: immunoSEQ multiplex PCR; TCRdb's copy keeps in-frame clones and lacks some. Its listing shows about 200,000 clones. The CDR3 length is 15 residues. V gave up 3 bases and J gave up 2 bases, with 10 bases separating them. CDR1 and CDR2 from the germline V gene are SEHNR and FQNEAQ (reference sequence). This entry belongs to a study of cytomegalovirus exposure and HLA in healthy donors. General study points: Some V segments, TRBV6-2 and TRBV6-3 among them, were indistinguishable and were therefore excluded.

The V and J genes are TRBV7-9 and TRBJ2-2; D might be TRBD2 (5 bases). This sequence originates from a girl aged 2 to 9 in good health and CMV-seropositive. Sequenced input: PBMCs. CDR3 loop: CASSFPADNTGELFF. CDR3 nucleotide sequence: TGTGCCAGCAGCTTCCCAGCGGATAACACCGGGGAGCTGTTTTTT.